This TCR beta chain was sequenced for a study of T cell responses to AZD1222 COVID-19 vaccine (dated by TCRdb to 2020 to 2023). With regard to the full study: AZD1222 recipients given second doses at about 4 weeks or at about 12 weeks were pooled, since spike-specific TCR depth and breadth were not found to differ between the two schedules. TCR sequencing was performed for 230 to 250 trial participants, of whom about 200 were given two doses of AZD1222 and some 26 were given two doses of MenACWY control vaccine. Trial participants were enrolled by age into 18-55, 56-69 and 70-plus year subgroups, with 148, 28 and 57 TCR-sequenced participants respectively. Study-wide conclusions, independent of this receptor: After two AZD1222 doses, spike-specific TCR breadth and depth were significantly higher than at day 0 and than in MenACWY recipients. Epitopes outside the regions mutated in the B.1.351 and B.1.1.7 variants were reportedly recognized by nearly half of the unique spike-specific TCRs. In the small 56-69-year group, the increase in depth fell short of significance, most likely because of low power. Because no day 14 peak-response samples were available, the repertoires could be characterized only after the peak T cell response. Vaccine-associated CD4 TCRs spanned the whole spike protein, with dominant responses in regions 160-218 and 743-854. Participants were mostly white British, with more females than males. The authors suggested clonal diversity may have been underestimated. Only a handful of AZD1222 recipients were SARS-CoV-2 seropositive at baseline, limiting conclusions about previously exposed vaccinees.

The CDR3 regions of human TCRbeta chains were analyzed by immunosequencing. From the authors' description of their analysis: Repertoire TCRs were matched against a reference library of SARS-CoV-2-specific TCRs generated with the MIRA antigen-specificity platform. Breadth meant the fraction of unique TCRs that were SARS-CoV-2-associated, whereas depth meant the fraction of total T cells that were SARS-CoV-2-associated. Using the MIRA data, each spike-specific TCR was assigned both to the spike region to which the TCR was reactive and to a CD4 or CD8 class. Log10-transformed breadth and depth values were compared by one-way ANOVA with Sidak's multiple comparisons tests. The table was pulled from immuneACCESS by TCRdb, which kept in-frame rearrangements only. Such tables lose some clones; where checked, under half of the loss comes from unresolved V genes, and the rest has no known cause. The D gene and trimming were derived from the DNA, and the V and J assignments and clone size from that table. The sample records some 130,000 clones, around nine tenths of which are singletons. Of the sample, 6.9% is held by the ten largest clones.

Regarding this clone: This clone's antigen is unknown. Base qualities are not recorded, but no much larger clone differs from it by a single base.

The time point label here, explained by the study, means: baseline before first vaccination. Vaccinee samples were obtained from the UK trials COV001 and COV002, which included a single-blind randomized controlled phase 2/3 trial of AZD1222 (ChAdOx1 nCoV-19) in healthy adults. For TCRbeta chain sequencing, PBMC samples were collected from trial participants at day 0 and at day 28 after the second dose. The junction shows trimming of 3 bases on V and 9 bases on J, plus 9 bases between the germline ends. The CDR3 numbers 13 residues from cysteine through phenylalanine. The entry retains the CDR3 DNA only, 39 bases that are in frame from base 1. From a lookup of the germline V gene, CDR1 and CDR2 are KGHSH and LQKENI.

Recombination linked TRBV18 to TRBJ1-6; the D gene is possibly TRBD1, with 5 bases matching. This TCR was sampled from an adult in good health. The input for sequencing was peripheral blood, taken on day 0 of AZD1222 vaccination. The nucleotide sequence reads TGTGCCAGCTCACCGGGAGGGACTTCACCCCTCCACTTT. The resulting protein is CASSPGGTSPLHF.